The rows below give T cell receptor beta chains drawn from one sample of a study of cytomegalovirus exposure and HLA in healthy donors. Assay used: immunoSEQ multiplex PCR; TCRdb lists only in-frame clones, some missing. The sample lists about 120,000 clones; approximately 70% were seen once. Sequenced sample: PBMCs. These receptors originate from a man in his late teens or twenties in good health and CMV-seronegative. Both conserved end residues are part of each CDR3. The order of the fields is V gene, clone size, J gene, D gene, CDR3 DNA, CDR3 protein. D genes are given only for firm matches. Clone size is shown for a subset of rows, as once, few, many or a class of expanded clone.

>TRBV4-3|few|TRBJ2-7|TRBD1
TGCGCCAGCAGCCAAGACCGAGGGGGCCCCTACGAGCAGTACTTC
CASSQDRGGPYEQYF
>TRBV2|-|TRBJ2-7|-
TGTGCGGTAGGGCGGGGTCAGAACTACGAGCAGTACTTC
CAVGRGQNYEQYF
>TRBV15|-|TRBJ2-1|TRBD2
TGTGCCACCAGCAGAGGACTAGCGGGAGGTGAAACTGAGCAGTTCTTC
CATSRGLAGGETEQFF
>TRBV25-1|-|TRBJ1-3|TRBD1
TGTCCCAGCAGTGCTGAGACAGGGTCTGGAAACACCATATATTTT
CPSSAETGSGNTIYF
>TRBV27|few|TRBJ2-1|TRBD2
TGTGCCAGCAGCCCACTAGCGGGGTACAATGAGCAGTTCTTC
CASSPLAGYNEQFF
>TRBV7-2|-|TRBJ2-1|TRBD1
TGTGCCAGCAGCCCCACAGGGGGCGTCGACAATGAGCAGTTCTTC
CASSPTGGVDNEQFF
>TRBV5-6|-|TRBJ1-5|-
TGTGCCAGCAGCTTAAGAGGGCGGGGGGGTCAGCCCCAGCATTTT
CASSLRGRGGQPQHF
>TRBV30|-|TRBJ2-3|TRBD2
TGTGCCTCGTCTAGCGGGGGGGCCGCTGGAGATACGCAGTATTTT
CASSSGGAAGDTQYF
>TRBV6-5|-|TRBJ1-1|-
TGTGCCAGCAAACCCGGGAGCATGAGGAGGGCTTTCTTT
CASKPGSMRRAFF
>TRBV5-1|few|TRBJ2-7|TRBD1
TGCGCCAGCAGCTTAGGTGGGACAGGGGTCTACGAGCAGTACTTC
CASSLGGTGVYEQYF
>TRBV2|-|TRBJ1-2|-
TGTGCCAGCAGTGAAGGCAGGGTCGGAGGCTACACCTTC
CASSEGRVGGYTF
>TRBV6-1|-|TRBJ1-1|TRBD1
TGTGCCAGCAGTGGGGGGACAGGAGAAGCTTTCTTT
CASSGGTGEAFF
>TRBV13|-|TRBJ2-7|-
TGTGCCAGCAGCCGCTCGGGGATCCCCGAGCAGTACTTC
CASSRSGIPEQYF
>TRBV2|-|TRBJ2-5|-
TGTGCTCTTCAAGCCGAGTACCAAGAGACCCAGTACTTC
CALQAEYQETQYF
>TRBV5-4|few|TRBJ2-5|TRBD2
TGTGCCAGCAGCCGCGTAGCGGGAGGCCACCAAGAGACCCAGTACTTC
CASSRVAGGHQETQYF
>TRBV6-6|-|TRBJ1-3|-
TGTGCCAGCAGCCCAAGCGGCTCTGGAAACACCATATATTTT
CASSPSGSGNTIYF
>TRBV9|-|TRBJ2-7|TRBD1
TGTGCCAGCAGCGTAGGGGACAGGTTATCCTACGAGCAGTACTTC
CASSVGDRLSYEQYF
>TRBV27|-|TRBJ1-5|-
TGTGCCAGCAGTTTATGGGGAGGGGGAGGCAATCAGCCCCAGCATTTT
CASSLWGGGGNQPQHF
>TRBV7-9|-|TRBJ2-7|TRBD2
TGTGCCAGCAGCTTGGCTAGCGGGCTCTACGAGCAGTACTTC
CASSLASGLYEQYF
>TRBV29-1|few|TRBJ2-5|TRBD2
TGCAGCGCCGGACTAGCGGGGGGGGAGACCCAGTACTTC
CSAGLAGGETQYF
>TRBV28|-|TRBJ2-7|TRBD1
TGTGCCAGCCAGGGGGAGTCGGTAAACGAGCAGTACTTC
CASQGESVNEQYF
>TRBV4-3|-|TRBJ2-7|TRBD1
TGCGCCAGCAGCCAAGATCCGGGGTCTGGGACAGGGGTAAGCGAGCAGTACTTC
CASSQDPGSGTGVSEQYF
>TRBV6-1|-|TRBJ1-1|TRBD1
TGTGCCAGCAGTTCCTTGACAGGGATGAACACTGAAGCTTTCTTT
CASSSLTGMNTEAFF
>TRBV28|-|TRBJ2-7|-
TGTGCCAGCAGACTCTTAGCGGCCCCCTACGAGCAGTACTTC
CASRLLAAPYEQYF
>TRBV9|-|TRBJ2-3|TRBD2
TGTGCCAGCAGCGTAGACTTAGCGGGGGGTGTCGCAGATACGCAGTATTTT
CASSVDLAGGVADTQYF
>TRBV27|-|TRBJ1-4|-
TGTGCCAGCAGACCAACAGGGTACGATGAAAAACTGTTTTTT
CASRPTGYDEKLFF
>TRBV6-5|-|TRBJ1-6|TRBD1
TGTGCCAGTTCGACAGGGGGCATCGATAATTCACCCCTCCACTTT
CASSTGGIDNSPLHF
>TRBV5-1|-|TRBJ1-2|-
TGCGCCAGCAGCGTAACAGGGCGAGGCTACACCTTC
CASSVTGRGYTF
>TRBV29-1|-|TRBJ1-1|-
TGCAGCGCCTCAGACGGAAGGGGCACTGAAGCTTTCTTT
CSASDGRGTEAFF
>TRBV18|-|TRBJ2-5|-
TGTGCCAGCTCATCCCCTACCCAAGAGACCCAGTACTTC
CASSSPTQETQYF
>TRBV7-7|few|TRBJ2-7|-
TGTGCCAGCAGGTGCGCAGACAGGACCTACGAGCAGTACTTC
CASRCADRTYEQYF
>TRBV5-4|-|TRBJ2-1|TRBD1
TGTGCCAGCACCAGAGGACAGGTATACAATGAGCAGTTCTTC
CASTRGQVYNEQFF
>TRBV19|-|TRBJ1-5|-
TGTGCCAGTAGTATCCGAGGGCAGCCCAATCAGCCCCAGCATTTT
CASSIRGQPNQPQHF
>TRBV29-1|-|TRBJ2-7|-
TGCAGCGTGTCGAAGACAGTTAACTCCTACGAGCAGTACTTC
CSVSKTVNSYEQYF
>TRBV14|-|TRBJ2-1|-
TGTGCCAGCAGCCAAGTAGTTCACTCCTACAATGAGCAGTTCTTC
CASSQVVHSYNEQFF
>TRBV7-8|-|TRBJ1-5|-
TGTGCCAGCAGCTTATATCTCTGGCGACTCGATAGCAATCAGCCCCAGCATTTT
CASSLYLWRLDSNQPQHF
>TRBV2|few|TRBJ1-2|-
TGTGCCAGCAGTGTAATTGATGGCTACACCTTC
CASSVIDGYTF
>TRBV12-1|-|TRBJ1-4|-
TGTGCCAGTCTCCTACAGGGGGCATTTCTGCGGAAACTGTTTTTT
CASLLQGAFLRKLFF
>TRBV9|-|TRBJ1-2|-
TGTGCCAGCAGGCCTACGCCAGGGGCCCCTTCGGGTGGCTACACCTTC
CASRPTPGAPSGGYTF
>TRBV4-3|few|TRBJ2-1|-
TGCGCCAGCAGCCAAGGGTTGCGTAACAATGAGCAGTTCTTC
CASSQGLRNNEQFF
>TRBV7-6|-|TRBJ2-1|TRBD2
TGTGCCAGCCAACTAGCGGGGGGGCCAAATGAGCAGTTCTTC
CASQLAGGPNEQFF
>TRBV5-6|-|TRBJ1-6|-
TGTGCCAGCAGCTTTGTCGGTATGCCACCCCTCCACTTT
CASSFVGMPPLHF
>TRBV7-2|-|TRBJ2-3|TRBD2
TGTGCCAGCAGCTTAGCACGGGGGGGTAAGGGTACGCAGTATTTT
CASSLARGGKGTQYF
>TRBV18|-|TRBJ2-2|TRBD1
TGTGCCAGCTCACTCGGACAGGCGGGCACCGGGGAGCTGTTTTTT
CASSLGQAGTGELFF
>TRBV27|few|TRBJ2-5|TRBD1
TGTGCCAGCAGTTGGACAGGGGGCGCGGAGACCCAGTACTTC
CASSWTGGAETQYF
>TRBV7-3|-|TRBJ2-1|-
TGTGCCAGCAGCTTAGCGGGACAGAACTACAATGAGCAGTTCTTC
CASSLAGQNYNEQFF
>TRBV28|-|TRBJ2-3|TRBD1
TGTGCCAGCAGTCCTTGGACAGGGCCCGATACGCAGTATTTT
CASSPWTGPDTQYF
>TRBV18|-|TRBJ2-7|TRBD1
TGTGCCAGCTCACCCGGGACAGGCTACGAGCAGTACTTC
CASSPGTGYEQYF
>TRBV11-3|-|TRBJ2-7|TRBD1
TGTGCCAGCAGCTTAGGGCCTACCGGGACAGGCTCCTACGAGCAGTACTTC
CASSLGPTGTGSYEQYF
>TRBV5-1|few|TRBJ1-3|-
TGCGCCAGCAGCTCCGAAATAAATACAGGGTACGGTTCGGGAAACACCATATATTTT
CASSSEINTGYGSGNTIYF
>TRBV4-1|few|TRBJ1-2|-
TGCGCCAGCTGTCCCCCGGGTTCGCGTGGCTACACCTTC
CASCPPGSRGYTF
>TRBV7-9|-|TRBJ1-1|TRBD1
TGTGCCAGCAGCCTTAACCGGGACAGGGGGCTCCCCAACACTGAAGCTTTCTTT
CASSLNRDRGLPNTEAFF
>TRBV19|-|TRBJ2-6|-
TGTGCCAGTAGTATAAGGGGCTGGGTTCAGCTAGGAAGTTCTGGGGCCAACGTCCTGACTTTC
CASSIRGWVQLGSSGANVLTF
>TRBV29-1|-|TRBJ2-5|-
TGCAGCGTTCACAGGGTAGCGGAGACCCAGTACTTC
CSVHRVAETQYF
>TRBV25-1|-|TRBJ1-2|-
TGTGCCAGCAGTCTACCCGGAGGGTATGGCTACACCTTC
CASSLPGGYGYTF
>TRBV7-9|-|TRBJ2-2|-
TGTGCCAGCGGCCGCTCCGGAGGGACCGGGGAGCTGTTTTTT
CASGRSGGTGELFF
>TRBV27|-|TRBJ2-5|TRBD2
TGTGCCAGCAGTTTAATGCTAGCGGGGTCCCAAGAGACCCAGTACTTC
CASSLMLAGSQETQYF
>TRBV27|-|TRBJ2-4|TRBD1
TGTGCCAGCAGTTCCCGACAGGGGGATTTAGCCAAAAACATTCAGTACTTC
CASSSRQGDLAKNIQYF